This T cell receptor (beta chain) originates from a study of cytomegalovirus exposure and HLA in healthy donors. Whole-study context: Out of about 190 million T cells, an earlier analysis found 117 million unique TCR beta sequences in total. There were some 410 genotyped donors. Of these, 81% fell in the genetic ancestry cluster associated with self-reported Caucasian donors.

Notes on the study in general: Relative to the roughly 690-donor mean, N-insertions were reportedly fewer in an Asian-associated ancestry cluster in a later analysis.

Per germline, CDR1 MNHNS and CDR2 SASEGT. Trimming shortened V by 3 bases and J by 11 bases, and 11 bases separated the two germline ends. The CDR3 has 12 amino acids. Regarding this clone: Its cognate antigen is unknown.

Amplification used 60 Vbeta primers and 13 Jbeta primers. In the source study's methods: Later, roughly 80 million unique TCR beta chains were counted in an analysis, and some 11 million of them were shared. Only in-frame clones appear in the TCRdb table, and some are missing; sequencing was by immunoSEQ multiplex PCR. The DNA gave D and trimming, while V, J and clone size come from that table. Altogether some 110,000 clones are present, roughly three quarters being singletons, with the ten largest covering around 1.6%. The chain employs TRBV6-1 and TRBJ1-5; TRBD1 is a possible D gene (5 bases). This TCR derives from a woman younger than 30 in good health and CMV-seronegative. Input material: PBMCs. The CDR3 bases are TGTGCCAGCAGTGAGCCCGGAGGGGCCCAGCATTTT. Encoded protein: CASSEPGGAQHF.